This passage covers 25 T cell receptor beta chains from one sample sequenced in a study of vaccination and CD4 T cells after COVID-19. Treatment described: approximately 10-day PBMC culture with coronavirus spike peptide pools or control peptides (ViraFEST assay). These receptors' targets are unknown. Oncomine TCR Beta short-read sequencing was applied to DNA from cultured CD4+ T cells. TCRdb itself ran the PCR reads through MiXCR, one entry per CDR3 protein. The sample includes roughly 7,000 distinct CDR3 sequences, about 25% of them seen just once. This sample comprised CD4+ T cells from blood, cultured in vitro, obtained after SARS-CoV-2 vaccination. All receptors derive from a human donor who had recovered from COVID-19.

In its sample, this clonotype ranks as medium-sized (0.01 to 0.1%). V is TRBV7-3 and J is TRBJ1-5; TRBD1 aligns across 8 bases. The CDR3 length is 14 residues. V gave up 2 bases and J gave up 4 bases; unmatched junction bases: 1. The germline gives CDR1 SGHTA, CDR2 FQGTGA. The CDR3 DNA reads TGTGCCAGCAGCTTATACAGGGGGAATCAGCCCCAGCATTTT. Its protein is CASSLYRGNQPQHF.

Only a few counts were recorded for this clonotype. The gene calls are TRBV7-9 and TRBJ2-3; D call uncertain. CDR1 is SEHNR, CDR2 FQNEAQ, per germline (reference sequence). The CDR3 contains 15 residues. V shed 1 base and J shed 1 base, with 9 bases lying between them. The DNA of the CDR3 is TGTGCCAGCAGCTTAGGACACGAGGGCACAGATACGCAGTATTTT. This sequence encodes CASSLGHEGTDTQYF.

The chain uses TRBV27 and TRBJ1-5, with a possible D match to TRBD1 (5 bases). V was shortened by 2 bases and J by 6 bases, with 8 bases between the two germline ends. The CDR3 loop spans 13 amino acids. Per germline, CDR1 MNHEY and CDR2 SMNVEV (reference sequence). CDR3 DNA sequence: TGTGCCAGCAGTTTAGTAGGGGCTCAGCCCCAGCATTTT. Protein: CASSLVGAQPQHF.

This clonotype appeared a few times. The chain couples TRBV29-1 to TRBJ2-5, with D unclear. With 6 bases removed from V and 3 bases from J, the gap between germline ends came to 17 bases. Germline V gives CDR1 SQVTM, CDR2 ANQGSEA. The CDR3 is 14 amino acids. The CDR3 DNA sequence: TGCAGCGTCGATAAGGGTGGTGGGAAAGAGACCCAGTACTTC. It yields the protein CSVDKGGGKETQYF.

By proportion, this clonotype is medium-sized. The rearrangement joins TRBV28 to TRBJ1-2; D ambiguous. Per germline, CDR1 MDHEN and CDR2 SYDVKM. The CDR3 extends over 13 amino acids. The V end was cut by 5 bases, the J end by 7 bases, with 14 bases between. CDR3 in amino acids: CASSLTTISGYTF. For the CDR3, the DNA is TGTGCCAGCAGTCTCACGACGATTTCTGGCTACACCTTC.

This clonotype has a handful of counts. The J gene is TRBJ2-7, the V gene TRBV7-9, with a tentative D call TRBD2 (5 bases). CDR3 size: 12 residues. V gave up 4 bases and J gave up 7 bases, with 11 bases separating them. Germline values: CDR1 SEHNR, CDR2 FQNEAQ (reference sequence). The CDR3, as DNA: TGTGCCAGCAGCTCAATGTCGGGGGAGCAGTACTTC. This codes for CASSSMSGEQYF.

The chain recombines TRBV27 with TRBJ2-1; TRBD2 matches at 10 bases. V was clipped by 7 bases and J by 6 bases; unmatched bases: 18. This CDR3 region has 18 residues. CDR1 is MNHEY and CDR2 is SMNVEV in the germline V gene (reference sequence). The DNA for the CDR3 is TGTGCCAGCATTTCAAGCCCTACTAGCGGGGCTATTACCAATGAGCAGTTCTTC. Residues: CASISSPTSGAITNEQFF.

This clonotype was counted between two and nine times. The CDR3 spells CASSLMGGESSYEQYF. Here the CDR3 DNA reads TGTGCCAGCAGCTTAATGGGGGGCGAGAGCTCCTACGAGCAGTACTTC. This chain uses TRBV7-8 with TRBJ2-7, with D possibly called TRBD1 or TRBD2 (6 bases each). Between the trimmed V and J ends, which lost 2 bases and 0 bases, there was a span of 14 bases. The CDR3 runs 16 residues. CDR1 and CDR2 (germline): SGHVS, FQNEAQ.

The J gene is TRBJ1-2, the V gene TRBV11-3; 7 bases match TRBD1. The junction had 4 bases not matched to a gene; V was cut back by 5 bases and J by 4 bases. This CDR3 region has 13 residues. The germline V gene has CDR1 SGHNT and CDR2 YENEEA. CDR3: CASSRTGAYGYTF. CDR3 nucleotides: TGTGCCAGCAGCCGTACAGGGGCCTATGGCTACACCTTC.

This clonotype came up a few times. The chain has TRBV29-1 and TRBJ2-7; tentative D call: TRBD1 (6 bases). The germline V and J ends were trimmed by 3 bases and 7 bases, with 19 bases remaining between them. The CDR3 runs 14 residues. Per the germline V gene, CDR1 is SQVTM and CDR2 is ANQGSEA. In nucleotides, the CDR3 is TGCAGCGTTGATTTGGTCGGGACATCTTCGGAGCAGTACTTC. Translating gives CSVDLVGTSSEQYF.

This clonotype is labeled as large. This rearrangement joins TRBV15 to TRBJ1-5; the match to TRBD1 covers 8 bases. The CDR3 loop spans 17 amino acids. With V trimmed by 0 bases and J by 5 bases, 9 bases remained unmatched. From germline, CDR1 is LNHNV and CDR2 YYDKDF (reference sequence). The CDR3 bases are TGTGCCACCAGCAGAGACCAACAGGACAGGGCGGATCAGCCCCAGCATTTT. It yields the protein CATSRDQQDRADQPQHF.

This chain uses TRBV21-1 with TRBJ1-1; the table assigns TRBD1, which was not confirmed against the DNA. TRBV21-1 is listed as a pseudogene. The CDR3 spans 15 residues. The CDR3 loop reads CASSIGQGKSTEAFF. CDR3 coding DNA: TGTGCCAGCAGCATCGGACAGGGGAAAAGCACTGAAGCTTTCTTT.

J is TRBJ2-1 and V is TRBV28; D may be TRBD1 or TRBD2 (7 bases each). This CDR3 region has 14 residues. Germline assignment: CDR1 MDHEN and CDR2 SYDVKM. The V end lost 6 bases, the J end lost 8 bases, and 17 bases lay between the germline ends. The CDR3 loop reads CASSRGGASHEQFF. CDR3 sequence (DNA): TGTGCCAGCAGCAGGGGGGGGGCCAGCCATGAGCAGTTCTTC.

This clonotype came up a few times. The chain is built from TRBV20-1 and TRBJ2-3; TRBD2 might be the D (5 bases). The CDR3 has 12 residues. From germline, CDR1 is DFQATT and CDR2 SNEGSKA (reference sequence). V was shortened by 3 bases and J by 5 bases, with 9 bases between the two germline ends. Here the CDR3 reads CSASPSLDTQYF. The CDR3 DNA is TGCAGTGCTAGCCCTAGCTTAGATACGCAGTATTTT.

By sample share, this clonotype is medium-sized. V is TRBV20-1 and J is TRBJ1-6; D not resolved. This CDR3 region has 13 residues. Germline loops: CDR1 DFQATT, CDR2 SNEGSKA (reference sequence). The V end was cut by 6 bases, the J end by 0 bases, with 6 bases between. The DNA of the CDR3 is TGCAGTGCCCAAGACTCCTATAATTCACCCCTCCACTTT. Its protein is CSAQDSYNSPLHF.

The chain joins TRBV19 to TRBJ2-1; D unclear. The V end was cut by 2 bases, the J end by 7 bases, with 3 bases between. Germline V lookup: CDR1 LNHDA, CDR2 SQIVND (reference sequence). The CDR3 covers 11 residues. The CDR3: CASSIWNEQFF. The CDR3 DNA reads TGTGCCAGTAGTATATGGAATGAGCAGTTCTTC.

In its sample, this clonotype is medium-sized (0.01 to 0.1%). The chain carries TRBV28 and TRBJ2-7; D gene unclear. The germline CDR1 and CDR2 sequences are MDHEN and SYDVKM. The V and J ends lost 3 bases and 3 bases respectively, with 6 bases between them. The CDR3 spans 12 residues. This CDR3 reads CASSFGVYEQYF. DNA of the CDR3: TGTGCCAGCAGTTTCGGAGTCTACGAGCAGTACTTC.

There are a few counts of this clonotype. The chain combines TRBV7-9 with TRBJ2-5; 8 nucleotides match TRBD2. The V gene's germline CDR1 is SEHNR and CDR2 FQNEAQ (reference sequence). The ends lost 4 bases at V and 1 base at J; junction bases unmatched: 8. There are 16 residues in the CDR3. The DNA for the CDR3 is TGTGCCAGCAGCTCGATCTTACGGGGGGGCCAAGAGACCCAGTACTTC. Its protein product is CASSSILRGGQETQYF.

This clonotype was found a few times. The CDR3 loop reads CASRRRDRGQDTQYF. The CDR3 nucleotides are TGTGCCAGCAGACGCCGGGACAGGGGGCAAGATACGCAGTATTTT. The gene calls are TRBV6-1 and TRBJ2-3; 12 nucleotides align to TRBD1. V trimming: 6 bases; J trimming: 5 bases; junction bases outside the gene matches: 6. The V gene's germline CDR1 is MNHNS and CDR2 SASEGT. CDR3 size: 15 residues.

V usage is TRBV7-2 and J usage is TRBJ1-2, with D perhaps TRBD1 (5 bases). CDR1 is SGHTA and CDR2 is FQGNSA in the germline V gene. Trimming stripped 5 bases from V and 5 bases from J, with 15 bases between. This CDR3 is 14 amino acids long. CDR3 sequence: CASSQSGTGYGYTF. The DNA for the CDR3 is TGTGCCAGCAGCCAATCCGGGACGGGATATGGCTACACCTTC.

This clonotype turned up a few times. The J gene is TRBJ1-2, the V gene TRBV6-1; a possible D gene is TRBD1 (5 bases). V shed 6 bases and J shed 4 bases, with 15 bases lying between them. CDR3 size: 14 residues. CDR1 is MNHNS and CDR2 is SASEGT in the germline V gene. CDR3 coding DNA: TGTGCCAGCAGCGCGGACAAAGCCCCCTATGGCTACACCTTC. The encoded protein is CASSADKAPYGYTF.

The chain joins TRBV28 to TRBJ1-1; 10 positions match TRBD1. CDR3 size: 15 residues. Germline V gene data show CDR1 as MDHEN and CDR2 as SYDVKM. Unmatched junction bases numbered 10, after V lost 6 bases and J lost 6 bases. The CDR3 loop reads CASSNEDRGRAEAFF. DNA for the CDR3: TGTGCCAGCAGCAACGAGGACAGGGGGAGGGCTGAAGCTTTCTTT.

By share, this clonotype counts as medium-sized. This chain connects TRBV6-4 to TRBJ1-2; TRBD1 matches at 8 bases. Trimming cost V 5 bases and J 4 bases; bases outside gene matches: 9. Germline assignment: CDR1 MRHNA and CDR2 SNTAGT. The CDR3 contains 15 residues. CDR3 amino acids: CASSRQGSGGYGYTF. Written as DNA, the CDR3 is TGTGCCAGCAGTCGACAGGGGAGCGGGGGCTATGGCTACACCTTC.

A few counts support this clonotype. The gene calls are TRBV24-1 and TRBJ2-7; no clear D gene. The V end lost 4 bases, the J end lost 3 bases, and 15 bases lay between the germline ends. Germline V CDR1 and CDR2: KGHDR, SFDVKD. There are 15 residues in the CDR3. The CDR3 DNA reads TGTGCCACCAGTGACCCCAGAACGGAGCTCTACGAGCAGTACTTC. As protein: CATSDPRTELYEQYF.

This clonotype is deemed medium-sized. The chain employs TRBV27 and TRBJ1-6; TRBD1 might be the D (5 bases). CDR1 MNHEY and CDR2 SMNVEV come from the germline V gene (reference sequence). The CDR3 is 16 residues long. V lost 3 bases, J lost 6 bases, and 15 bases lay in between. For the CDR3, the DNA is TGTGCCAGCAGTTTTGGCAGGGTCGGAGGTAATTCACCCCTCCACTTT. Its protein is CASSFGRVGGNSPLHF.